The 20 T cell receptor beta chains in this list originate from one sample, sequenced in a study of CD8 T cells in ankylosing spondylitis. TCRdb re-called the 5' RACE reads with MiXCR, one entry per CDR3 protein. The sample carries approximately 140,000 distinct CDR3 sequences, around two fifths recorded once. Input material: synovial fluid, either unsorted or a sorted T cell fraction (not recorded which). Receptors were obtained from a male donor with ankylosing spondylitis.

The CDR3 DNA is TGTGCCAGCAGCTCGTCAGGGGGCTGGGAAAAACTGTTTTTT. It translates to CASSSSGGWEKLFF. The chain links TRBV7-9 to TRBJ1-4; TRBD1 aligns across 8 bases. The CDR3 totals 14 residues. Trimming cost V 4 bases and J 8 bases; bases outside gene matches: 6. Germline V lookup: CDR1 SEHNR, CDR2 FQNEAQ (reference sequence).

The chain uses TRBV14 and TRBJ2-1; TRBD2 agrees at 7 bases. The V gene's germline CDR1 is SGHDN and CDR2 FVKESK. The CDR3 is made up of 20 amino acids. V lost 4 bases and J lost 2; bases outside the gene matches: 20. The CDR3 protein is CASSLTRLAAALVAYNEQFF. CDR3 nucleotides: TGTGCCAGCAGCCTCACCCGACTAGCCGCCGCCCTTGTCGCCTACAATGAGCAGTTCTTC.

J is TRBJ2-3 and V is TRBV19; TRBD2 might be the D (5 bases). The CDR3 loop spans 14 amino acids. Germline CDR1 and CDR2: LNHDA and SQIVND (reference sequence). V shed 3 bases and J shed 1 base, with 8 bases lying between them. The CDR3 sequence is CASSMTGGTDTQYF. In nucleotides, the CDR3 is TGTGCCAGTAGTATGACCGGGGGCACAGATACGCAGTATTTT. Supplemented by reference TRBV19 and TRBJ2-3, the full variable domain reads DGGITQSPKYLFRKEGQNVTLSCEQNLNHDAMYWYRQDPGQGLRLIYYSQIVNDFQKGDIAEGYSVSREKKESFPLTVTSAQKNPTAFYLCASSMTGGTDTQYFGPGTRLTVL.

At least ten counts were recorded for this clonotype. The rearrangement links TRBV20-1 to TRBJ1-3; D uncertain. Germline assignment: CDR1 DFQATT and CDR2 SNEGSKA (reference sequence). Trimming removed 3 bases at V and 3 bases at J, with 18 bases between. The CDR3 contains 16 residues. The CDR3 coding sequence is TGCAGTGCTAGTATGACCCCGGAGAAGGTTGGAAACACCATATATTTT. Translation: CSASMTPEKVGNTIYF.

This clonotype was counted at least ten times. Here the CDR3 reads CASSSGQNQPQHF. In DNA, the CDR3 is TGCGCCAGCAGTTCCGGGCAGAATCAGCCCCAGCATTTT. The rearrangement joins TRBV4-1 to TRBJ1-5; D is ambiguous. The CDR3 is 13 amino acids. CDR1 is MGHRA and CDR2 is YSYEKL in the germline V gene. V was pared by 6 bases and J by 4 bases, with 10 bases between.

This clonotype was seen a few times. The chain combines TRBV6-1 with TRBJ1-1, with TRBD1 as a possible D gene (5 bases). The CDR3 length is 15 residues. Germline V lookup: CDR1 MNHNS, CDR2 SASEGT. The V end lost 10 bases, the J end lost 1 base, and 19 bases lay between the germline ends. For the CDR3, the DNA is TGTGCCACTTCCCAAGAGTGGGGGAGGAACACTGAAGCTTTCTTT. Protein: CATSQEWGRNTEAFF.

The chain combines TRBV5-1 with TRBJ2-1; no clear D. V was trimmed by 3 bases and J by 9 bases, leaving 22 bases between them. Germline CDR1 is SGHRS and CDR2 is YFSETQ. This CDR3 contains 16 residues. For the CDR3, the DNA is TGCGCCAGCAGCTCTTACTATCCGGGCGATCTCAGTGAGCAGTTCTTC. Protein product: CASSSYYPGDLSEQFF.

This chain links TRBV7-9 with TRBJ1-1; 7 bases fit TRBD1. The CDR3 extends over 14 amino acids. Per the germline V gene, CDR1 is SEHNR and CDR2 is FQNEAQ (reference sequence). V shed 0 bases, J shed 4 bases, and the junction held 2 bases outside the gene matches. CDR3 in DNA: TGTGCCAGCAGCTTAGCAGGGGGCCCCACTGAAGCTTTCTTT. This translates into CASSLAGGPTEAFF.

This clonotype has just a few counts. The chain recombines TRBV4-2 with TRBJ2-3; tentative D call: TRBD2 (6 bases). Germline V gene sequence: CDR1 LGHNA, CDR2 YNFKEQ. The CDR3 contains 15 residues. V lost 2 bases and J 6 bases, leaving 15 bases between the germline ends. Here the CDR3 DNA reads TGTGCCAGCAGCCAACAAGGAGGGGCAGCGGATACGCAGTATTTT. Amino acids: CASSQQGGAADTQYF.

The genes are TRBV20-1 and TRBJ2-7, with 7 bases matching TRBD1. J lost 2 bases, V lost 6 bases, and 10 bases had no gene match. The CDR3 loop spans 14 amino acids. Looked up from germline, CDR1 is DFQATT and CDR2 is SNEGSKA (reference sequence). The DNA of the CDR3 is TGCAGTGCCGACAACCGGGACAGAGCCTACGAGCAGTACTTC. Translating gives CSADNRDRAYEQYF.

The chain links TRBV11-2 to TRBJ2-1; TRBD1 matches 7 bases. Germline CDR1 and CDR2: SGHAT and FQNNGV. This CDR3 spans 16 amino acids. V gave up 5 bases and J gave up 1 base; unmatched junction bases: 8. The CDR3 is CASSLPRQGSYNEQFF. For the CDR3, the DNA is TGTGCCAGCAGCCTCCCTCGACAGGGATCCTACAATGAGCAGTTCTTC.

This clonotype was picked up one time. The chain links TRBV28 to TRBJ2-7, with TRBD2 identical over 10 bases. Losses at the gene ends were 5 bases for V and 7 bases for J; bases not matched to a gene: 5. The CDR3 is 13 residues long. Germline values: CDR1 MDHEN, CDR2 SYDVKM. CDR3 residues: CASSGSGRGEQYF. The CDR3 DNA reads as TGTGCCAGCAGTGGCAGCGGGAGGGGGGAGCAGTACTTC.

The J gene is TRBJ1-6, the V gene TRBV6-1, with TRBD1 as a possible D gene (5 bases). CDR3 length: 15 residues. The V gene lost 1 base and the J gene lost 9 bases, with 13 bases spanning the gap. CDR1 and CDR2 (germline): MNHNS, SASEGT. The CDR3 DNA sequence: TGTGCCAGCAGTGAAGGGGCAGGAACAGGTTCACCCCTCCACTTT. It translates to CASSEGAGTGSPLHF.

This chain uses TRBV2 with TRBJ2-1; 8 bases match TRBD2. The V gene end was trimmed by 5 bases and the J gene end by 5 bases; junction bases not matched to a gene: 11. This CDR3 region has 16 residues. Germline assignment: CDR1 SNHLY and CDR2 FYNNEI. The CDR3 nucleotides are TGTGCCAGCAGTTATGTTCTAGCGGGTCCCCACAATGAGCAGTTCTTC. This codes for CASSYVLAGPHNEQFF.

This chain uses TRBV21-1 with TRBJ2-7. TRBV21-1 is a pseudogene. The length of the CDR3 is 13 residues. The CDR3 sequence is CASSKLLRYEQYF. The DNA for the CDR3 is TGTGCCAGCAGCAAACTACTGCGCTACGAGCAGTACTTC.

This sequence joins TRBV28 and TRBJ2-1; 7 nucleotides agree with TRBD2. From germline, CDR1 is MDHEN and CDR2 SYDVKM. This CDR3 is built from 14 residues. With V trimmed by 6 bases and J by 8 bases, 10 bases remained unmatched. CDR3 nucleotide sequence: TGTGCCAGCAGAATCGCGCGGGAGCGACATGAGCAGTTCTTC. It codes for CASRIARERHEQFF.

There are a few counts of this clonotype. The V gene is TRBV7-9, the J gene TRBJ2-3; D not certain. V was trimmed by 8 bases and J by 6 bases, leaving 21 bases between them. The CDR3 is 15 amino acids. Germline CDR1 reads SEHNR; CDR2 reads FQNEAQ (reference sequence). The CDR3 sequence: CASRPGPLFLDTQYF. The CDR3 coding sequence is TGTGCCAGCCGCCCTGGGCCTCTATTCCTCGATACGCAGTATTTT.

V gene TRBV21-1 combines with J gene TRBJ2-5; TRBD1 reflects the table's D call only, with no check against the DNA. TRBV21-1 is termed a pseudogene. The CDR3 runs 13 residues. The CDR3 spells CASSHRVAETQYF. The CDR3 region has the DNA TGTGCCAGCAGCCACAGGGTGGCGGAGACCCAGTACTTC.

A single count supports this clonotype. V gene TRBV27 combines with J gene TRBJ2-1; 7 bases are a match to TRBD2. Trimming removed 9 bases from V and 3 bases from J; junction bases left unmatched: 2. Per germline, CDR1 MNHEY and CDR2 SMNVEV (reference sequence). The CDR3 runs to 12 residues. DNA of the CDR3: TGTGCCAGTCGGGGGGACTACAATGAGCAGTTCTTC. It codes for CASRGDYNEQFF.

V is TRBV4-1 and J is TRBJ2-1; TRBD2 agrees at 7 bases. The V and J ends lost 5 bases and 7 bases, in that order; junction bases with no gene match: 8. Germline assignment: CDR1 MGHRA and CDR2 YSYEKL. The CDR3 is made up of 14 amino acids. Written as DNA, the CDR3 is TGCGCCAGCAGCGTTCCCTGGGAGGGGAATGAGCAGTTCTTC. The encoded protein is CASSVPWEGNEQFF.